The rows below give T cell receptor beta chains drawn from one sample of a study of cytomegalovirus exposure and HLA in healthy donors. The protocol was immunoSEQ multiplex PCR, while the TCRdb copy is restricted to in-frame clones and leaves out a portion. Of about 150,000 clones in the sample, around 68% were seen once. Sequencing was performed on PBMCs. Source of these receptors: a man younger than 40 in good health and CMV-seronegative. CDR3s include the opening cysteine and the closing phenylalanine or tryptophan. The D gene is left open where the match is weak. Expanded clones are given a class, and other clones once, few, many or no size at all.

TRBV7-2	TRBJ2-7	NA	NA	TGTGCCAGCAGAGGGGACTTCTACGAGCAGTACTTC	CASRGDFYEQYF
TRBV5-8	TRBJ2-7	NA	TRBD1	TGTGCCAGCAGGGGACAGGGGAGGTACGAGCAGTACTTC	CASRGQGRYEQYF
TRBV12-2	TRBJ2-3	once	NA	TGTGCAAGTCGCTTAGTCCCCGGGACAGCCAGCACAGATACGCAGTATTTT	CASRLVPGTASTDTQYF
TRBV7-8	TRBJ1-2	NA	TRBD1	TGTGCCAGCAGCTTACGCAAGGAACTACAGGGGGCGCATGGCTACACCTTC	CASSLRKELQGAHGYTF
TRBV5-1	TRBJ2-7	NA	NA	TGCGCCAGCAGCTTGTCCAGGGGATCCTACGAGCAGTACTTC	CASSLSRGSYEQYF
TRBV2	TRBJ2-7	NA	NA	TGTGCCAGCAGTGAGACTCAGGGAACCAGCTCCTACGAGCAGTACTTC	CASSETQGTSSYEQYF
TRBV28	TRBJ1-2	NA	NA	TGTGCCAGCAGAGTGAGACAGAGCTACACCTTC	CASRVRQSYTF
TRBV29-1	TRBJ1-2	NA	NA	TGCAGCGTTGAAGATCAGGTCCAGGCCGGCTACCCCTTC	CSVEDQVQAGYPF
TRBV6-1	TRBJ1-5	NA	NA	TGTGCCAGCAGTGACGGGACTCTTTATAGCAATCAGCCCCAGCATTTT	CASSDGTLYSNQPQHF
TRBV2	TRBJ1-5	NA	TRBD1	TGTGCCAGCACTAGCGGACAGGGAAAGCCCCAGCATTTT	CASTSGQGKPQHF
TRBV5-6	TRBJ2-7	once	TRBD2	TGTGCCAGCAGCTTAAGTAGCGGGCCCAGCAGGTCCTACGAGCAGTACTTC	CASSLSSGPSRSYEQYF
TRBV7-2	TRBJ2-1	NA	NA	TGTGCCAGCAGCTTATCCGCCTATCCGTTCTTC	CASSLSAYPFF
TRBV19	TRBJ1-1	NA	NA	TGTGCCAGTAGTATGGCAGGGAATGAAGCTTTCTTT	CASSMAGNEAFF
TRBV19	TRBJ1-2	NA	NA	TGTGCCAGTAGTATCTCGTGGGAGAACTATGGCTACACCTTC	CASSISWENYGYTF
TRBV27	TRBJ2-5	NA	NA	TGTGCCAGCAGTTTATCGAGGGAGGAGACCCAGTACTTC	CASSLSREETQYF
TRBV15	TRBJ2-2	NA	TRBD1	TGTGCCACCAGCAGAGATGGGACAGGGGTCCTGACCGGGGAGCTGTTTTTT	CATSRDGTGVLTGELFF
TRBV19	TRBJ2-1	NA	TRBD1	TGTGCCAGTAGTATCAACAGGGGGGCCAGCTACAATGAGCAGTTCTTC	CASSINRGASYNEQFF
TRBV2	TRBJ1-1	NA	TRBD1	TGTGCCAGCAGTGATTCAGGGGGCCGGTCGGCCACTGAAGCTTTCTTT	CASSDSGGRSATEAFF
TRBV4-1	TRBJ2-6	NA	NA	TGCGCCAGCAGCCAAGATCGGTTTTGGAGCTCTGGGGCCAACGTCCTGACTTTC	CASSQDRFWSSGANVLTF
TRBV28	TRBJ2-1	once	TRBD2	TGTGCCAGCAGTGACGATGAGCGGGGTTGGTACAATGAGCAGTTCTTC	CASSDDERGWYNEQFF
TRBV11-1	TRBJ2-1	NA	TRBD1	TGTGCCAGCAGTGCTCGGACAGGGCTCTACAATGAGCAGTTCTTC	CASSARTGLYNEQFF
TRBV6-1	TRBJ1-1	NA	NA	TGTGCCAGCAGGGAAGCAGGCGGGGCCACTGAAGCTTTCTTT	CASREAGGATEAFF
TRBV28	TRBJ1-2	NA	NA	TGTGCCAGCAGTGTACGGACAGTTGGCTACACCTTC	CASSVRTVGYTF
TRBV19	TRBJ2-1	NA	NA	TGTGCCAGTAGTATAGGCAGGGTAGTATTAAATGAGCAGTTCTTC	CASSIGRVVLNEQFF
TRBV18	TRBJ2-3	once	TRBD1	TGTGCCAGCTCCCCGGGACAGGGGGACACAGATACGCAGTATTTT	CASSPGQGDTDTQYF
TRBV7-2	TRBJ2-2	NA	TRBD1	TGTGCCAGCAGCTTAGCGAAGTTTCCGGGACAGGGTATCACCGGGGAGCTGTTTTTT	CASSLAKFPGQGITGELFF
TRBV13	TRBJ2-2	few	TRBD1	TGTGCCACCCTAAGTATGGGACAGGGGAACACCGGGGAGCTGTTTTTT	CATLSMGQGNTGELFF
TRBV4-3	TRBJ1-1	few	NA	TGCGCCAGCAGCCAAGATAAGGGGTGGGATGAAGCTTTCTTT	CASSQDKGWDEAFF
TRBV6-5	TRBJ1-2	NA	NA	TGTGCCAGCTCCAGCGGGGGGGCCTATGGCTACACCTTC	CASSSGGAYGYTF
TRBV6-1	TRBJ2-5	NA	NA	TGTGCCAGCAGTGAATCCCGCCCCTCGGGGACCCAGTACTTC	CASSESRPSGTQYF
TRBV11-2	TRBJ2-7	NA	NA	TGTGCCAGCAGCTTAGACCCTAGCGAGACCTACGAGCAGTACTTC	CASSLDPSETYEQYF
TRBV27	TRBJ2-1	NA	NA	TGTGCCAGCAGTTCACAGGGTAGGCGTGAGCAGTTCTTC	CASSSQGRREQFF
TRBV7-9	TRBJ2-2	NA	TRBD2	TGTGCCAGCAGCTTTGGACTAGCGGGGGGTAGCACCGGGGAGCTGTTTTTT	CASSFGLAGGSTGELFF
TRBV6-5	TRBJ1-6	NA	TRBD1	TGTGCCAGCAGCGACAGGGGTGCCTATAATTCACCCCTCCACTTT	CASSDRGAYNSPLHF
TRBV7-9	TRBJ2-1	NA	TRBD2	TGTGCCAGCAGCGTCGGGACTACCCACCTAGCCAATGAGCAGTTCTTC	CASSVGTTHLANEQFF
TRBV6-1	TRBJ1-1	NA	NA	TGTGCCAGCAAGTACTTAACAGGGGAAGCTTTCTTT	CASKYLTGEAFF
TRBV6-5	TRBJ1-1	once	NA	TGTGCCAGCAGTACCAGGGGCTATAACACTGAAGCTTTCTTT	CASSTRGYNTEAFF
TRBV9	TRBJ2-3	NA	TRBD1	TGTGCCAGCAGCGTCTCCGGGACAGGGTTCAAAGATACGCAGTATTTT	CASSVSGTGFKDTQYF
TRBV7-6	TRBJ2-2	many	NA	TGTGCCAGCAGCTTAGTGCTAGCTCCCGCCACCGGGGAGCTGTTTTTT	CASSLVLAPATGELFF
TRBV6-1	TRBJ2-6	once	NA	TGTGCCAGCAGTGGTCCCCGTCGGGGGGCCAACGTCCTGACTTTC	CASSGPRRGANVLTF
TRBV28	TRBJ1-1	NA	NA	TGTGCCAGCGGAGCCCCGCGGGACACTGAAGCTTTCTTT	CASGAPRDTEAFF
TRBV19	TRBJ2-5	few	TRBD1	TGTGCCAGTAGTTTGGGACAGGGCCAAGAGACCCAGTACTTC	CASSLGQGQETQYF
TRBV6-5	TRBJ1-2	few	NA	TGTGCCAGCAAACCCGGCTATGGCTACACCTTC	CASKPGYGYTF
TRBV28	TRBJ2-7	NA	TRBD1	TGTGCCAGCAGTTTGACAGGGGGATCCTACGAGCAGTACTTC	CASSLTGGSYEQYF
TRBV19	TRBJ1-2	NA	TRBD1	TGTGCCAGTAGCATGGGACAGGCCGTTAACTATGGCTACACCTTC	CASSMGQAVNYGYTF
TRBV11-2	TRBJ1-5	NA	NA	TGTGCCAGCAGCTCTCAGGGCTATAGCAATCAGCCCCAGCATTTT	CASSSQGYSNQPQHF
TRBV30	TRBJ2-1	NA	NA	TGTGCCTGGAGGCCTCAGGGGAGCTCCTACAATGAGCAGTTCTTC	CAWRPQGSSYNEQFF
TRBV4-3	TRBJ1-2	NA	TRBD1	TGCGCCAGCAGCCAAGATCAGGGGGCCCTCTATGGCTACACCTTC	CASSQDQGALYGYTF
TRBV19	TRBJ2-7	NA	TRBD1	TGTGCCAGTAGCCCGCCAAGGGACAGGTTCTACGAGCAGTACTTC	CASSPPRDRFYEQYF
TRBV28	TRBJ1-2	NA	NA	TGTGCCAGCAGGTCGGGACTGGACGGCTACACCTTC	CASRSGLDGYTF
TRBV7-3	TRBJ1-5	few	TRBD1	TGTGCCAGCAGCATCGGGACAGGGGGTTACAATCAGCCCCAGAATTTT	CASSIGTGGYNQPQNF
TRBV6-6	TRBJ2-7	NA	TRBD1	TGTGCCAGCAGTTCAGGGGGCAACGAGCAGTACTTC	CASSSGGNEQYF
TRBV14	TRBJ2-1	NA	NA	TGTGCCAGCAGCCAAGTCCCTTACAATGAGCAGTTCTTC	CASSQVPYNEQFF
TRBV14	TRBJ2-4	few	NA	TGTGCCAGCAGCCCACAGGGTCTGGTCAAAAACATTCAGTACTTC	CASSPQGLVKNIQYF
TRBV10-3	TRBJ1-5	NA	NA	TGTGCCATCGGAAACAGGGAAGGAAGCAATCAGCCCCAGCATTTT	CAIGNREGSNQPQHF
TRBV5-4	TRBJ2-1	once	TRBD2	TGTGCCAGCAGTTTAGCGGGGGGGGCCCCCAATGAGCAGTTCTTC	CASSLAGGAPNEQFF
TRBV7-2	TRBJ2-1	NA	NA	TGTGCCAGCAGCCCGGGTGGAGGAAACACCTACAATGAGCAGTTCTTC	CASSPGGGNTYNEQFF
TRBV11-2	TRBJ2-7	few	NA	TGTGCCAGCAGCTTATCCTACAGTTCCTACGAGCAGTACTTC	CASSLSYSSYEQYF
TRBV5-4	TRBJ1-1	NA	TRBD1	TGTGCCAGCAGCGTACAGGGGACCTTGAACACTGAAGCTTTCTTT	CASSVQGTLNTEAFF
TRBV7-9	TRBJ2-2	NA	NA	TGTGCCAGCAGCTTAGGCGTCTCAGGGGGGGAGCTGTTTTTT	CASSLGVSGGELFF